This TCR beta chain originates from a study of shared clonotypes between healthy human individuals. Germline V gene sequence: CDR1 MNHNS, CDR2 SASEGT. This CDR3 comprises 13 residues. Trimming at V came to 8 bases and at J to 2 bases, leaving 6 bases not matched to a gene. This clone was found a few times. With CCR7-negative CD45RA+ TemRA cells, CD45RO+ cells were combined in CD8 memory. A deep-level run was used for the assay. Several immunoSEQ plates held equal portions of the genomic DNA taken from each subset. TCRdb's table, derived via immunoSEQ multiplex PCR, lists solely in-frame clones and lacks some. The table shows over 95,000 clones, with around 71% occurring only once.

Specimen: memory CD8+ T cells sorted from blood. The subset was: CD45RO+ cells pooled with CCR7-negative TemRA cells. The chain carries TRBV6-1 and TRBJ2-7, with 7 bases that match TRBD1. The receptor's source is a woman in her 30s in good health. As DNA, the CDR3 is TGTGCCAGCGGGTTGGGACAGACCTACGAGCAGTACTTC. This sequence encodes CASGLGQTYEQYF.